Listed here are 31 T cell receptor beta chains from one sample, sequenced in a study of T cell clones after liver transplantation. The assay was immunoSEQ multiplex PCR, and TCRdb's table has in-frame clones only and misses some. The repertoire holds 53,000 or so clones, with 70% to 85% as singletons. Specimen: CD4+ T cells from blood, collected before liver transplant. Receptors originate from a human donor who received a liver transplant.

The chain employs TRBV2 and TRBJ2-6, with D perhaps assigned TRBD1 or TRBD2 (6 bases each). The CDR3 covers 15 residues. The germline V gene has CDR1 SNHLY and CDR2 FYNNEI. Deletions cut 3 bases from V and 4 bases from J, with 10 bases between. The CDR3 sequence is CASSEGGSGANVLTF. The CDR3, as DNA: TGTGCCAGCAGTGAGGGGGGCTCCGGGGCCAACGTCCTGACTTTC. The full variable domain, completed using reference TRBV2 and TRBJ2-6, is EPEVTQTPSHQVTQMGQEVILRCVPISNHLYFYWYRQILGQKVEFLVSFYNNEISEKSEIFDDQFSVERPDGSNFTLKIRSTKLEDSAMYFCASSEGGSGANVLTFGAGSRLTVL.

The chain couples TRBV18 to TRBJ1-5; D may be TRBD1 (6 bases). The CDR3 contains 16 residues. The V gene's germline CDR1 is KGHSH and CDR2 LQKENI. Trimming left V 2 bases short and J 0 bases short, with 11 bases between. Here the CDR3 DNA reads TGTGCCAGCTCACCAGACAGGTCGTCTAGCAATCAGCCCCAGCATTTT. It specifies CASSPDRSSSNQPQHF.

This clone was counted once. This chain uses TRBV5-5 with TRBJ2-7; 11 bases fit TRBD1. Germline V lookup: CDR1 SGHKS, CDR2 YYEKEE (reference sequence). The CDR3 length is 14 residues. J gave up 6 bases and V 5 bases, and 7 bases lay outside the gene matches. Written as DNA, the CDR3 is TGTGCCAGCAGACCGGGACAGGGGGAAGTCGAGCAGTACTTC. Amino acid sequence: CASRPGQGEVEQYF. The full variable domain, completed using reference TRBV5-5 and TRBJ2-7, is DAGVTQSPTHLIKTRGQQVTLRCSPISGHKSVSWYQQVLGQGPQFIFQYYEKEERGRGNFPDRFSARQFPNYSSELNVNALLLGDSALYLCASRPGQGEVEQYFGPGTRLTVT.

CDR3 in amino acids: CASSPRAVNTEAFF. CDR3 nucleotides: TGCGCCAGCAGCCCCCGAGCGGTGAACACTGAAGCTTTCTTT. The chain couples TRBV4-3 to TRBJ1-1; D gene ambiguous. With 4 bases removed from V and 0 bases from J, the gap between germline ends came to 9 bases. Germline V CDR1 and CDR2: LGHNA, YSLEER. This CDR3 region has 14 residues.

J is TRBJ2-7 and V is TRBV7-2; the D is unclear. Germline V CDR1 and CDR2: SGHTA, FQGNSA. V was cut by 3 bases and J by 3 bases, with 15 bases left in between. The CDR3 spans 15 residues. In DNA form, the CDR3 reads TGTGCCAGCAGCTTCGGGTTGGGTCCCTACTACGAGCAGTACTTC. It specifies CASSFGLGPYYEQYF. Combining the CDR3 with reference TRBV7-2 and TRBJ2-7 gives the whole variable domain GAGVSQSPSNKVTEKGKDVELRCDPISGHTALYWYRQSLGQGLEFLIYFQGNSAPDKSGLPSDRFSAERTGGSVSTLTIQRTQQEDSAVYLCASSFGLGPYYEQYFGPGTRLTVT.

The rearrangement links TRBV2 to TRBJ2-6; perhaps D is TRBD1 or TRBD2 (5 bases each). CDR1 is SNHLY and CDR2 is FYNNEI in the germline V gene. The CDR3 covers 14 residues. V gave up 8 bases and J gave up 2 bases, with 10 bases separating them. The CDR3 sequence: CASGTGTGANVLTF. The CDR3 nucleotides read TGTGCCAGCGGGACGGGGACTGGGGCCAACGTCCTGACTTTC.

V is TRBV7-9 and J is TRBJ1-4, with 9 bases lining up with TRBD1. The junction had 6 bases not matched to a gene; V was cut back by 3 bases and J by 7 bases. The CDR3 sequence is 15 residues long. CDR1 SEHNR and CDR2 FQNEAQ come from the germline V gene (reference sequence). CDR3 region: CASSLRQGDGEKLFF. CDR3 nucleotide sequence: TGTGCCAGCAGCTTGAGACAGGGGGATGGTGAAAAACTGTTTTTT.

The V call is TRBV27, the J call TRBJ1-5; no reliable D call. Germline V lookup: CDR1 MNHEY, CDR2 SMNVEV (reference sequence). This CDR3 has 13 amino acids. Trimming took off 4 bases at V and 6 bases at J, with 10 bases between the two ends. The CDR3 sequence is CASSYEKGQPQHF. The CDR3 DNA sequence: TGTGCCAGCAGTTACGAGAAAGGTCAGCCCCAGCATTTT.

This chain joins TRBV7-2 and TRBJ2-6; no definite D call. CDR3 length: 15 residues. Germline V gene lookup returns CDR1 SGHTA and CDR2 FQGNSA. V lost 4 bases and J lost 0, with 7 bases in between. CDR3 sequence reads: CASSSLGSGANVLTF. In nucleotides, the CDR3 is TGTGCCAGCAGCTCCCTGGGCTCTGGGGCCAACGTCCTGACTTTC. The whole variable domain, filled in from reference TRBV7-2 and TRBJ2-6, reads GAGVSQSPSNKVTEKGKDVELRCDPISGHTALYWYRQSLGQGLEFLIYFQGNSAPDKSGLPSDRFSAERTGGSVSTLTIQRTQQEDSAVYLCASSSLGSGANVLTFGAGSRLTVL.

The rearrangement uses TRBV12-5 and TRBJ1-3; 11 bases line up with TRBD1. V shed 4 bases and J 5 bases; nucleotides not matched to a gene: 4. The CDR3 runs to 15 residues. CDR1 is LGHNT, CDR2 FRNRAP, per germline. The CDR3 DNA is TGTGCTAGTGGTTCGGACAGGGGGCGAAGAAACACCATATATTTT. Translating it yields CASGSDRGRRNTIYF.

V gene TRBV7-9 combines with J gene TRBJ2-5; D is undetermined. With 5 bases removed from V and 2 bases from J, the gap between germline ends came to 3 bases. Germline CDR1 reads SEHNR; CDR2 reads FQNEAQ (reference sequence). The CDR3 covers 11 residues. The CDR3 is CASSQQETQYF. The CDR3 DNA reads TGTGCCAGCAGCCAACAAGAGACCCAGTACTTC. The full variable domain, completed using reference TRBV7-9 and TRBJ2-5, is DTGVSQNPRHKITKRGQNVTFRCDPISEHNRLYWYRQTLGQGPEFLTYFQNEAQLEKSRLLSDRFSAERPKGSFSTLEIQRTEQGDSAMYLCASSQQETQYFGPGTRLLVL.

The V gene is TRBV7-3, the J gene TRBJ2-1; a weak D match, TRBD2 (6 bases). V gave up 2 bases and J gave up 5 bases, with 13 bases separating them. The CDR3 extends over 15 amino acids. Germline assignment: CDR1 SGHTA and CDR2 FQGTGA. CDR3 in amino acids: CASSLGAGNNNEQFF. CDR3 in DNA: TGTGCCAGCAGCTTAGGGGCGGGGAACAACAATGAGCAGTTCTTC.

The V gene is TRBV19, the J gene TRBJ2-3, with 7 bases fitting TRBD1. V shed 3 bases, J shed 2 bases, and the junction held 5 bases outside the gene matches. In germline, CDR1 is LNHDA, CDR2 SQIVND (reference sequence). This CDR3 is built from 15 residues. The CDR3 nucleotides read TGTGCCAGTAGTATCAAACAGGGGTACACAGATACGCAGTATTTT. Translating it yields CASSIKQGYTDTQYF.

The J gene is TRBJ1-3, the V gene TRBV21-1; the D segment call TRBD1 is taken from the table without a DNA check. TRBV21-1 is tagged as a pseudogene. CDR3 length equals 15 residues. The CDR3 DNA reads TGTGCCAGCACTCTCGACACAGGAGATGGAAACACCATATATTTT. This translates into CASTLDTGDGNTIYF.

This clone was found once. This chain uses TRBV7-3 with TRBJ2-3; 8 bases are a match to TRBD2. CDR3 size: 15 residues. Germline V gene sequence: CDR1 SGHTA, CDR2 FQGTGA. The J segment lost 6 bases and the V segment lost 5 bases, leaving 10 bases of the junction unmatched. The CDR3 here is CASSTDGGATDTQYF. CDR3 in DNA: TGTGCCAGCAGCACCGACGGGGGGGCGACTGATACGCAGTATTTT.

V usage is TRBV11-2 and J usage is TRBJ2-5, with 9 bases identical to TRBD2. The germline V gene has CDR1 SGHAT and CDR2 FQNNGV. V shed 7 bases, J shed 0 bases, and the junction held 6 bases outside the gene matches. This CDR3 comprises 15 residues. The CDR3 bases are TGTGCCAGCACGGGCGGGGGGGAATACCAAGAGACCCAGTACTTC. It codes for CASTGGGEYQETQYF.

This clone turned up a few times. The chain has TRBV4-1 and TRBJ1-5; no clear D gene. V lost 0 bases and J lost 7, with 7 bases in between. This CDR3 has 13 amino acids. CDR1 is MGHRA, CDR2 YSYEKL, per germline. DNA of the CDR3: TGCGCCAGCAGCCAAGAGCAACGCCAGCCCCAGCATTTT. Protein: CASSQEQRQPQHF.

The chain is built from TRBV9 and TRBJ2-1, with 9 bases lining up with TRBD1. The germline V gene has CDR1 SGDLS and CDR2 YYNGEE. The CDR3 sequence is 15 residues long. V gave up 4 bases and J gave up 4 bases; unmatched junction bases: 6. DNA of the CDR3: TGTGCCAGCAGCTTCGGACAGGGGAGGTACAATGAGCAGTTCTTC. Amino acid sequence: CASSFGQGRYNEQFF.

This sequence joins TRBV7-2 and TRBJ2-5; D unresolved. The length of the CDR3 is 11 residues. From germline, CDR1 is SGHTA and CDR2 FQGNSA. The ends were cut back, 6 bases at V and 3 bases at J, with 5 bases in the middle. In DNA form, the CDR3 reads TGTGCCAGCAGGGAAGAAGAGACCCAGTACTTC. Encoded protein: CASREEETQYF.

The V call is TRBV14, the J call TRBJ2-7; D uncertain. Germline CDR1 and CDR2: SGHDN and FVKESK. Trimming cost V 3 bases and J 0 bases, with 18 bases left between them. The CDR3 extends over 17 amino acids. CDR3 bases: TGTGCCAGCAGCCAGGGGTGGTGGGGTCGCAGCTCCTACGAGCAGTACTTC. Its protein is CASSQGWWGRSSYEQYF. The full variable domain, rest sourced from reference TRBV14 and TRBJ2-7, is EAGVTQFPSHSVIEKGQTVTLRCDPISGHDNLYWYRRVMGKEIKFLLHFVKESKQDESGMPNNRFLAERTGGTYSTLKVQPAELEDSGVYFCASSQGWWGRSSYEQYFGPGTRLTVT.

The genes are TRBV5-1 and TRBJ2-7; D is unclear. Germline V gives CDR1 SGHRS, CDR2 YFSETQ. The CDR3 spans 12 residues. The V gene lost 4 bases and the J gene lost 5 bases, with 10 bases spanning the gap. CDR3 sequence reads: CASSQDTNEQYF. The CDR3, as DNA: TGCGCCAGCAGCCAAGACACCAACGAGCAGTACTTC.

The chain couples TRBV21-1 to TRBJ1-5. TRBV21-1 is noted as a pseudogene. The CDR3 covers 17 residues. Here the CDR3 DNA reads TGTGCCAGCAGCGTGCGACCGGGACCTTTTCGCAATCAGCCCCAGCATTTT. As protein: CASSVRPGPFRNQPQHF.

J is TRBJ1-2 and V is TRBV2; D unresolved. V was shortened by 7 bases and J by 2 bases, with 11 bases between the two germline ends. The CDR3 length is 13 residues. The germline V gene has CDR1 SNHLY and CDR2 FYNNEI. DNA for the CDR3: TGTGCCAGCAAATCGGCAGAGAACTATGGCTACACCTTC. Protein sequence: CASKSAENYGYTF. Using reference TRBV2 and TRBJ1-2 for the parts outside the CDR3, the full variable domain is EPEVTQTPSHQVTQMGQEVILRCVPISNHLYFYWYRQILGQKVEFLVSFYNNEISEKSEIFDDQFSVERPDGSNFTLKIRSTKLEDSAMYFCASKSAENYGYTFGSGTRLTVV.

The V and J genes are TRBV27 and TRBJ1-2, with D uncertain. The V end lost 2 bases, the J end lost 3 bases, and 7 bases lay between the germline ends. This CDR3 contains 13 residues. The germline gives CDR1 MNHEY, CDR2 SMNVEV (reference sequence). The CDR3 region is CASSLQQYYGYTF. CDR3 nucleotide sequence: TGTGCCAGCAGTTTACAGCAATACTATGGCTACACCTTC.

The chain couples TRBV5-1 to TRBJ1-3; 7 bases map to TRBD1. V was clipped by 0 bases and J by 4 bases; unmatched bases: 13. The length of the CDR3 is 18 residues. Germline V gene sequence: CDR1 SGHRS, CDR2 YFSETQ. This chain's CDR3 is CASSLAAGGHPFGNTIYF. CDR3 nucleotides: TGCGCCAGCAGCTTGGCCGCAGGGGGGCACCCCTTCGGAAACACCATATATTTT.

This clone was detected a few times. This rearrangement joins TRBV7-2 to TRBJ2-3; D possibly corresponds to TRBD2 (5 bases). The V end lost 1 base, the J end lost 4 bases, and 12 bases lay between the germline ends. This CDR3 has 15 amino acids. The V gene's germline CDR1 is SGHTA and CDR2 FQGNSA. The CDR3 DNA is TGTGCCAGCAGCTTAGGTAGCGACCGGGCAGATACGCAGTATTTT. Translation gives CASSLGSDRADTQYF.

The genes are TRBV4-1 and TRBJ1-5, with a tentative D call TRBD1 (5 bases). CDR1 is MGHRA and CDR2 is YSYEKL in the germline V gene. This CDR3 has 13 residues. V was trimmed by 6 bases and J by 4 bases, leaving 10 bases between them. CDR3 sequence reads: CASSNTGNQPQHF. The CDR3, as DNA: TGCGCCAGCAGTAATACAGGTAATCAGCCCCAGCATTTT.

The chain is built from TRBV6-5 and TRBJ2-5; D is tentatively TRBD1 or TRBD2 (5 bases each). The V gene's germline CDR1 is MNHEY and CDR2 SVGAGI. The CDR3 is 12 residues long. V was trimmed by 7 bases and J by 8 bases, leaving 14 bases between them. The CDR3 bases are TGTGCCAGCAATGGCCGGGGCCAAACCCAGTACTTC. It encodes CASNGRGQTQYF.

In DNA, the CDR3 is TGTGCCAGCAGTGAATTGGGCAGCACTAACTATGGCTACACCTTC. Its translation is CASSELGSTNYGYTF. The V call is TRBV6-1, the J call TRBJ1-2; D is uncertain. The CDR3 has 15 amino acids. CDR1 is MNHNS, CDR2 SASEGT, per germline. V gave up 2 bases and J gave up 0 bases, with 10 bases separating them.

A single count supports this clone. The rearrangement uses TRBV19 and TRBJ1-4; possible D gene TRBD1, 5 bases. V lost 2 bases to trimming and J lost 7 bases, with 11 bases between them. Germline CDR1 LNHDA, CDR2 SQIVND (reference sequence). The length of the CDR3 is 14 residues. The CDR3 loop reads CASSITGIAEKLFF. The CDR3 nucleotides are TGTGCCAGTAGTATAACAGGTATTGCTGAAAAACTGTTTTTT.

The CDR3 protein is CASSPRQENEKLFF. CDR3 nucleotide sequence: TGTGCCAGCTCACCCAGGCAGGAGAATGAAAAACTGTTTTTT. V gene TRBV18 combines with J gene TRBJ1-4; D gene uncertain. Trimming pared 3 bases from V and 5 bases from J, leaving 10 bases between. This CDR3 is 14 amino acids long. Germline V gives CDR1 KGHSH, CDR2 LQKENI. The full variable domain, in which reference TRBV18 and TRBJ1-4 provide the parts outside the CDR3, is NAGVMQNPRHLVRRRGQEARLRCSPMKGHSHVYWYRQLPEEGLKFMVYLQKENIIDESGMPKERFSAEFPKEGPSILRIQQVVRGDSAAYFCASSPRQENEKLFFGSGTQLSVL.